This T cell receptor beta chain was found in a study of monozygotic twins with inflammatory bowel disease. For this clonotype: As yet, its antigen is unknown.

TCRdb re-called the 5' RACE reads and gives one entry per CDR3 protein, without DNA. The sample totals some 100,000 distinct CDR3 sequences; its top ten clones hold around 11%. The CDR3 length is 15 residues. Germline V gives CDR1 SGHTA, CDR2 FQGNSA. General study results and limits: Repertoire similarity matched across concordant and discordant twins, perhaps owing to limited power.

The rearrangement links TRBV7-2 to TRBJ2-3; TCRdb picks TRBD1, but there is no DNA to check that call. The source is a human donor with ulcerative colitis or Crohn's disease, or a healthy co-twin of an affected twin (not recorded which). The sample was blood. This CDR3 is CASSRPGTVTDTQYF.